A single sample gave rise to the 6 T cell receptor beta chains below, sequenced in a study of shared clonotypes between healthy human individuals. Assay used: immunoSEQ multiplex PCR; TCRdb lists only in-frame clones, some missing. The sample lists hundreds of thousands of clones, around 72% occurring once. The specimen was memory CD4+ T cells sorted from blood. Subset of the sample: CD45RA-negative fraction. These receptors all come from a young woman in good health.

This clone appeared a few times. The chain joins TRBV19 to TRBJ2-2, with 9 bases identical to TRBD2. V trimming: 1 base; J trimming: 3 bases; junction bases outside the gene matches: 3. CDR1 LNHDA and CDR2 SQIVND come from the germline V gene (reference sequence). The CDR3 has 16 amino acids. The CDR3 here is CASSIGTSGYTGELFF. CDR3 sequence (DNA): TGTGCCAGTAGTATAGGAACTAGCGGGTACACCGGGGAGCTGTTTTTT.

This chain joins TRBV5-6 and TRBJ2-3, with a tentative D call TRBD2 (6 bases). The length of the CDR3 is 15 residues. V lost 4 bases to trimming and J lost 5 bases, with 17 bases between them. The germline gives CDR1 SGHDT, CDR2 YYEEEE. The CDR3: CASSLQPTRGDTQYF. The CDR3 bases are TGTGCCAGCAGCCTCCAGCCGACTAGAGGAGATACGCAGTATTTT. The full variable domain, in which reference TRBV5-6 and TRBJ2-3 provide the parts outside the CDR3, is DAGVTQSPTHLIKTRGQQVTLRCSPKSGHDTVSWYQQALGQGPQFIFQYYEEEERQRGNFPDRFSGHQFPNYSSELNVNALLLGDSALYLCASSLQPTRGDTQYFGPGTRLTVL.

The chain employs TRBV19 and TRBJ1-6; D is unresolved. Trimming took 6 bases from V and 0 from J, leaving 6 bases between them. The CDR3 is 14 amino acids. CDR1 is LNHDA and CDR2 is SQIVND in the germline V gene (reference sequence). CDR3 in DNA: TGTGCCAGTAGGCTGAGCTCCTATAATTCACCCCTCCACTTT. Translation: CASRLSSYNSPLHF.

V usage is TRBV9 and J usage is TRBJ2-3; D may match TRBD1 or TRBD2 (6 bases each). The CDR3 covers 17 residues. Germline CDR1 and CDR2: SGDLS and YYNGEE. Trimming shortened V by 4 bases and J by 6 bases, and 24 bases separated the two germline ends. CDR3: CASSLGGGAGMIDTQYF. CDR3 coding DNA: TGTGCCAGCAGCCTTGGAGGGGGTGCAGGGATGATCGATACGCAGTATTTT.

V gene TRBV14 combines with J gene TRBJ2-5, with TRBD2 matching 10 bases. The V and J ends lost 0 bases and 3 bases, in that order; junction bases with no gene match: 1. CDR3 length equals 15 residues. Per the germline V gene, CDR1 is SGHDN and CDR2 is FVKESK. The CDR3 reads CASSQDLAGEETQYF. In DNA form, the CDR3 reads TGTGCCAGCAGCCAAGACCTAGCGGGAGAAGAGACCCAGTACTTC.

V gene TRBV6-1 combines with J gene TRBJ1-5, with unresolved D. Germline CDR1 is MNHNS and CDR2 is SASEGT. This CDR3 is built from 14 residues. V lost 7 bases to trimming and J lost 0 bases, with 10 bases between them. CDR3 DNA: TGTGCCAGCATCCCTGAATATAGCAATCAGCCCCAGCATTTT. It translates to CASIPEYSNQPQHF.